This TCR beta chain was sequenced during a study of blood T cell repertoires in COVID-19. The overall study: Donors in the United States, Italy and Spain gave samples during acute or convalescent COVID-19.

CDR3 length equals 15 residues. Germline CDR1 MNHEY, CDR2 SVGAGI. V gave up 4 bases and J gave up 3 bases; unmatched junction bases: 8. Authors' data handling: Amplification of reference gene primers was used by the study to estimate nucleated cell counts. The data were produced by immunoSEQ multiplex PCR, yet TCRdb's version contains in-frame clones alone and is incomplete. V and J calls and clone size are copied from that table; D and trimming were computed from the DNA. In the table there are some 400,000 clones, over 75% of which are singletons. The Seattle patients, enrolled during active infection, were followed longitudinally.

Sequenced: peripheral blood. This chain links TRBV6-5 with TRBJ1-1; 7 bases line up with TRBD1. The sequence derives from a woman aged 25-40 years with COVID-19, enrolled during active disease. CDR3 in DNA: TGTGCCAGCAGTTTTAAGACAGGGATGGACACTGAAGCTTTCTTT. Translating gives CASSFKTGMDTEAFF.